This entry is about one T cell receptor beta chain. Its cognate antigen is unknown. These data are taken from a study of cytomegalovirus exposure and HLA in healthy donors. Findings of the study overall: Later on, analysis showed that most CMV-associated TCR beta chains appeared to be HLA-restricted. The classifier reportedly diagnosed cytomegalovirus status with high specificity and sensitivity.

This PCR relied on a set of 60 Vbeta primers and 13 Jbeta primers. TCRdb's copy holds only in-frame clones and misses some; the assay was immunoSEQ multiplex PCR. The table records under 200,000 clones, around 75% of them present only once. This TCR was recovered from a female donor in good health and CMV-seronegative. The sequencing sample was made of PBMCs.

CDR3 in amino acids: CASSAGTGNYEQYF. CDR3 nucleotides: TGTGCCAGCTCAGCCGGGACAGGGAACTACGAGCAGTACTTC. V and J are TRBV18 and TRBJ2-7; 9 bases are shared with TRBD1. This CDR3 region has 14 residues. The V and J ends lost 5 bases and 3 bases, in that order; junction bases with no gene match: 5. The germline gives CDR1 KGHSH, CDR2 LQKENI.